A single sample is the source of the 18 T cell receptor beta chains below, sequenced in a study of CD8+ T cells in alopecia areata (dated 2018 in TCRdb). Library generation was performed with the immunoSEQ multiplex PCR assay. RNA was extracted from all samples and reverse transcribed into cDNA as template for TCR sequencing. The table was pulled from immuneACCESS by TCRdb, which kept in-frame rearrangements only. Such tables lose some clones; where checked, under half of the loss comes from unresolved V genes, and the rest has no known cause. The sample table records about 250,000 clones; around 64% of these occur just once. The top ten hold 0.93% of the sample. In the paper's terms, the treatment or condition label means: oral pan-JAK inhibitor, 5-10 mg twice daily. Source: CD4+ T cells sorted from blood, taken around week 54, from a patient treated with tofacitinib. These receptors originate from a human donor with alopecia areata.

CDR3 sequence (DNA): TGTGCCAGCAGCTTAGTGCGGAGCACAGATACGCAGTATTTT. This translates into CASSLVRSTDTQYF. This sequence joins TRBV7-8 and TRBJ2-3; D gene ambiguous. The V end lost 1 base, the J end lost 0 bases, and 5 bases lay between the germline ends. The germline V gene has CDR1 SGHVS and CDR2 FQNEAQ. This CDR3 contains 14 residues.

V is TRBV7-9 and J is TRBJ1-5; TRBD1 might be the D (5 bases). Trimming removed 5 bases at V and 5 bases at J, with 10 bases between. Germline CDR1 reads SEHNR; CDR2 reads FQNEAQ (reference sequence). This CDR3 comprises 13 residues. The CDR3 DNA reads TGTGCCAGCAGCCGGGACGGGGATCAGCCCCAGCATTTT. Protein sequence: CASSRDGDQPQHF.

The chain employs TRBV25-1 and TRBJ2-1; TRBD2 matches at 7 bases. The CDR3 is 14 amino acids. The ends lost 6 bases at V and 0 bases at J; junction bases unmatched: 2. In germline, CDR1 is MGHDK, CDR2 SYGVNS. Written as DNA, the CDR3 is TGTGCCAGCAGGGGAGGGAGCTCCTACAATGAGCAGTTCTTC. This translates into CASRGGSSYNEQFF. Using reference TRBV25-1 and TRBJ2-1 for the parts outside the CDR3, the full variable domain is EADIYQTPRYLVIGTGKKITLECSQTMGHDKMYWYQQDPGMELHLIHYSYGVNSTEKGDLSSESTVSRIRTEHFPLTLESARPSHTSQYLCASRGGSSYNEQFFGPGTRLTVL.

This chain links TRBV15 with TRBJ1-5; TRBD1 aligns across 7 bases. Germline V gene lookup returns CDR1 LNHNV and CDR2 YYDKDF (reference sequence). After removal of 8 bases from V and 5 bases from J, the junction contained 6 bases not matched to a gene. This CDR3 contains 13 residues. The CDR3: CATAGQIHQPQHF. CDR3 coding DNA: TGTGCCACCGCGGGACAGATCCATCAGCCCCAGCATTTT.

This clone came up once. The CDR3 region is CAWTRLDSGELFF. DNA for the CDR3: TGTGCCTGGACCCGACTAGATTCCGGGGAGCTGTTTTTT. The chain has TRBV30 and TRBJ2-2; D might be TRBD2 (6 bases). This CDR3 is 13 amino acids long. From germline, CDR1 is GTSNPN and CDR2 SVGIG (reference sequence). The V and J ends lost 4 bases and 6 bases respectively, with 12 bases between them.

V usage is TRBV30 and J usage is TRBJ2-3; 12 bases match TRBD2. Germline values: CDR1 GTSNPN, CDR2 SVGIG (reference sequence). J lost 3 bases, V lost 5 bases, and 6 bases had no gene match. The CDR3 totals 15 residues. The CDR3: CAWGLAGPVTDTQYF. In DNA, the CDR3 is TGTGCCTGGGGACTAGCGGGGCCCGTAACAGATACGCAGTATTTT.

The genes are TRBV20-1 and TRBJ1-2; D remains unclear. This CDR3 is built from 11 residues. V gave up 3 bases and J gave up 8 bases, with 10 bases separating them. The germline V gene encodes CDR1 DFQATT and CDR2 SNEGSKA (reference sequence). DNA for the CDR3: TGCAGTGCTAGTAAGGAATCCGGCTACACCTTC. Translating gives CSASKESGYTF.

This clone was found a few times. The rearrangement uses TRBV2 and TRBJ2-3; 14 positions match TRBD2. The V gene end was trimmed by 8 bases and the J gene end by 8 bases; junction bases not matched to a gene: 6. The germline CDR1 and CDR2 sequences are SNHLY and FYNNEI. CDR3 size: 14 residues. CDR3 nucleotides: TGTGCCAGCGAGCGCGGGACTAGCGGGGGTACGCAGTATTTT. Residues: CASERGTSGGTQYF.

This chain links TRBV4-1 with TRBJ1-2, with TRBD1 identical over 10 bases. Germline V lookup: CDR1 MGHRA, CDR2 YSYEKL. Unmatched junction bases numbered 4, after V lost 3 bases and J lost 6 bases. The CDR3 consists of 14 residues. The CDR3 is CASSHPGQGNGYTF. CDR3 DNA sequence: TGCGCCAGCAGCCACCCGGGACAGGGGAATGGCTACACCTTC.

In DNA, the CDR3 is TGTGCCAGCAGTGACAGAGCCTACGAGCAGTACTTC. Its protein is CASSDRAYEQYF. The chain joins TRBV25-1 to TRBJ2-7; D remains ambiguous. Germline CDR1 is MGHDK and CDR2 is SYGVNS. The V gene lost 3 bases and the J gene lost 2 bases, with 5 bases spanning the gap. The CDR3 has 12 residues.

CDR3 DNA: TGTGCCTGGAGGCTACAGGTCCAAGAGACCCAGTACTTC. This sequence encodes CAWRLQVQETQYF. The chain employs TRBV30 and TRBJ2-5, with D perhaps TRBD1 (5 bases). The CDR3 runs to 13 residues. Germline V gene data show CDR1 as GTSNPN and CDR2 as SVGIG (reference sequence). V lost 3 bases and J lost 1, with 9 bases in between.

The rearrangement uses TRBV7-3 and TRBJ1-1; D call uncertain. V lost 5 bases and J 1 base, leaving 8 bases between the germline ends. CDR1 is SGHTA and CDR2 is FQGTGA in the germline V gene. The CDR3 loop spans 13 amino acids. CDR3: CASSQEWNTEAFF. The CDR3 bases are TGTGCCAGCAGCCAAGAATGGAACACTGAAGCTTTCTTT. The whole variable domain, remainder taken from reference TRBV7-3 and TRBJ1-1, is GAGVSQTPSNKVTEKGKYVELRCDPISGHTALYWYRQSLGQGPEFLIYFQGTGAADDSGLPNDRFFAVRPEGSVSTLKIQRTERGDSAVYLCASSQEWNTEAFFGQGTRLTVV.

The chain combines TRBV5-6 with TRBJ1-2; D gene uncertain. Germline assignment: CDR1 SGHDT and CDR2 YYEEEE. This CDR3 spans 12 amino acids. V lost 4 bases and J 8 bases, leaving 12 bases between the germline ends. CDR3 in amino acids: CASSPGRDGYTF. The CDR3 DNA reads TGTGCCAGCAGCCCCGGCCGAGACGGCTACACCTTC. The variable domain in full, with the rest retrieved from reference TRBV5-6 and TRBJ1-2, is DAGVTQSPTHLIKTRGQQVTLRCSPKSGHDTVSWYQQALGQGPQFIFQYYEEEERQRGNFPDRFSGHQFPNYSSELNVNALLLGDSALYLCASSPGRDGYTFGSGTRLTVV.

J is TRBJ2-7 and V is TRBV5-6; 7 bases match TRBD1. CDR3 length: 14 residues. Germline V gives CDR1 SGHDT, CDR2 YYEEEE. The ends lost 0 bases at V and 3 bases at J; junction bases unmatched: 3. This CDR3 is CASSLDAGGYEQYF. DNA of the CDR3: TGTGCCAGCAGCTTGGACGCAGGGGGCTACGAGCAGTACTTC.

The CDR3 reads CSVEELVNTEAFF. CDR3 coding DNA: TGCAGCGTTGAAGAACTAGTGAACACTGAAGCTTTCTTT. The chain joins TRBV29-1 to TRBJ1-1; no firm D call. The CDR3 covers 13 residues. The germline V gene has CDR1 SQVTM and CDR2 ANQGSEA. Trimming left V 0 bases short and J 0 bases short, with 5 bases between.

In its sample, this clone was seen a few times. V and J are TRBV7-9 and TRBJ2-2, with TRBD1 identical over 7 bases. The V gene end was trimmed by 5 bases and the J gene end by 1 base; junction bases not matched to a gene: 4. Germline-derived CDR1 and CDR2 are SEHNR and FQNEAQ (reference sequence). The length of the CDR3 is 15 residues. The CDR3 DNA follows: TGTGCCAGCAGCGTGACAGGGAAGAACACCGGGGAGCTGTTTTTT. Translating it yields CASSVTGKNTGELFF.

The chain uses TRBV5-4 and TRBJ1-2; D remains unclear. V shed 4 bases and J shed 2 bases, with 6 bases lying between them. The CDR3 consists of 12 residues. Germline loops: CDR1 SGHNT, CDR2 YYREEE (reference sequence). CDR3 coding DNA: TGTGCCAGCAGCACCGACAACTATGGCTACACCTTC. It encodes CASSTDNYGYTF.

V and J are TRBV30 and TRBJ2-7; D gene uncertain. The CDR3 is 18 residues long. CDR1 is GTSNPN and CDR2 is SVGIG in the germline V gene (reference sequence). With 0 bases removed from V and 0 bases from J, the gap between germline ends came to 21 bases. The CDR3 spells CAWSVPGPRPRSSYEQYF. The CDR3 nucleotides are TGTGCCTGGAGTGTCCCCGGGCCCCGGCCGCGGAGCTCCTACGAGCAGTACTTC.